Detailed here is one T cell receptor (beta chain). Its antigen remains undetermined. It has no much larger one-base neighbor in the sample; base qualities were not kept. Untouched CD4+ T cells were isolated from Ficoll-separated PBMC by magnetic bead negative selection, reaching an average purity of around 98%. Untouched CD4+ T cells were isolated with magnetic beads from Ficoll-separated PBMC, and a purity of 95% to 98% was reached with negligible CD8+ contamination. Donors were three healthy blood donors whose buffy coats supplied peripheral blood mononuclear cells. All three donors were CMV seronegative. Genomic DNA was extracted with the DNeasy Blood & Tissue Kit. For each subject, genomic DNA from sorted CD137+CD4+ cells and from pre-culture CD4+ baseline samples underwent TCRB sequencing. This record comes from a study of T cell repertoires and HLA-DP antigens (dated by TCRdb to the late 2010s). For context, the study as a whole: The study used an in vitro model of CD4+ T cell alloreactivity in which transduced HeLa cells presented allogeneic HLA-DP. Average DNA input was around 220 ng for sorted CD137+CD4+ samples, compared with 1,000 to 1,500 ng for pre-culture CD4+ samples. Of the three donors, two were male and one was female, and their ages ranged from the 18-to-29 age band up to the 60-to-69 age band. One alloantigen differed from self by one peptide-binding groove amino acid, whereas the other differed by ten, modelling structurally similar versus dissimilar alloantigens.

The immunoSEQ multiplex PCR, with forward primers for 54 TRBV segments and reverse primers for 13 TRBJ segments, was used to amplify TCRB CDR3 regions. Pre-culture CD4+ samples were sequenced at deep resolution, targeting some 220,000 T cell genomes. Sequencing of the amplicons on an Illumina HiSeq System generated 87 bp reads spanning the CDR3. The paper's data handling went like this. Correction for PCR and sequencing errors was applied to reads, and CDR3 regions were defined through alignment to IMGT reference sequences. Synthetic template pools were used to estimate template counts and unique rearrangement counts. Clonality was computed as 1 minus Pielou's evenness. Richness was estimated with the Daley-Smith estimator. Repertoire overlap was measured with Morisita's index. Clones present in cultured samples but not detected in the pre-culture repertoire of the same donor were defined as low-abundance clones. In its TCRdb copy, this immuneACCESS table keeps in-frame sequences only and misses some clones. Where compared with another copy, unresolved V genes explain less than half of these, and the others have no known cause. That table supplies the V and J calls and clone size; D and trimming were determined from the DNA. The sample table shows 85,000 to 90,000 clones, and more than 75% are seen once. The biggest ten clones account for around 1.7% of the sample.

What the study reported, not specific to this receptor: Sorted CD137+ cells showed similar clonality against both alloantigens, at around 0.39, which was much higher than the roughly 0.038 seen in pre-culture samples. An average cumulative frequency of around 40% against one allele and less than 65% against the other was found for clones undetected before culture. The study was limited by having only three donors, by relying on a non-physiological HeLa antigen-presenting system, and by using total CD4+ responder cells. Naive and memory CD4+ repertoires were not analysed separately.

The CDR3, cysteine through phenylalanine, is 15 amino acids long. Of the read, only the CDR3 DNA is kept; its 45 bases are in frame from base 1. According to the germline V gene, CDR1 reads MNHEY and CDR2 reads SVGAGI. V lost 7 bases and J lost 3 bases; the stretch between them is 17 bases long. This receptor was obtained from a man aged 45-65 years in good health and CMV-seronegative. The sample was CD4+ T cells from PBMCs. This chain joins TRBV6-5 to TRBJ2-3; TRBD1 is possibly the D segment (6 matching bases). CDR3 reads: CASTPGSQGTDTQYF. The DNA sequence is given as TGTGCCAGCACCCCAGGCTCTCAGGGGACAGATACGCAGTATTTT.